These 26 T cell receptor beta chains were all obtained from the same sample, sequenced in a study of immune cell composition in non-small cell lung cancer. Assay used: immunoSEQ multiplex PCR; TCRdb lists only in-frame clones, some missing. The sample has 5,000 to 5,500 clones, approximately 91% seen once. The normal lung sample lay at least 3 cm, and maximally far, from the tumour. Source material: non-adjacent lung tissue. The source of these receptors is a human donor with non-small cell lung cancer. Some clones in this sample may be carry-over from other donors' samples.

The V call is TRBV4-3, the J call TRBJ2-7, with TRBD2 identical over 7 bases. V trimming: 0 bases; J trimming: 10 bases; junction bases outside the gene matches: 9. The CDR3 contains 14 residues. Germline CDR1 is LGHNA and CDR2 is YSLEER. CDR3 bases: TGCGCCAGCAGCCAAGATCGGGCTAGCGGCACCCAGTACTTC. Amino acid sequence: CASSQDRASGTQYF.

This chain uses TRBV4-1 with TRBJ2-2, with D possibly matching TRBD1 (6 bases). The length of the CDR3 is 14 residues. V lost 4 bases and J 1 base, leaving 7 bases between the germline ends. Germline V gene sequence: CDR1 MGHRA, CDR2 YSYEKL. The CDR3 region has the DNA TGCGCCAGCAGCCCGGGACAGAACACCGGGGAGCTGTTTTTT. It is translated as CASSPGQNTGELFF.

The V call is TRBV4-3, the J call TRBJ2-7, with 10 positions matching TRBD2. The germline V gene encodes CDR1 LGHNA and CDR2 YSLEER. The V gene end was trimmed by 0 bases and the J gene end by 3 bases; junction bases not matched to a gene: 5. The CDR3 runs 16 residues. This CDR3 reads CASSQDPSGGGYEQYF. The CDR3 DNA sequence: TGCGCCAGCAGCCAAGATCCGAGCGGGGGGGGCTACGAGCAGTACTTC.

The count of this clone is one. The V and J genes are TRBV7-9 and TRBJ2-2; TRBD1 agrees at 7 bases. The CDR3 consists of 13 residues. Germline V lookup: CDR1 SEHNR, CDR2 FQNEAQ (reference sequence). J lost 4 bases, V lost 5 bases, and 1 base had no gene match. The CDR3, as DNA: TGTGCCAGCAGCAGACAGGGCACCGGGGAGCTGTTTTTT. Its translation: CASSRQGTGELFF.

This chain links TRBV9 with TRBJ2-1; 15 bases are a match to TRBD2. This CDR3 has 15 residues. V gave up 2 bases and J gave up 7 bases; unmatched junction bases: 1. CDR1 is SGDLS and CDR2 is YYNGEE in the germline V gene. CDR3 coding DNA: TGTGCCAGCAGCGTTGGGACTAGCGGGGGGAATGAGCAGTTCTTC. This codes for CASSVGTSGGNEQFF.

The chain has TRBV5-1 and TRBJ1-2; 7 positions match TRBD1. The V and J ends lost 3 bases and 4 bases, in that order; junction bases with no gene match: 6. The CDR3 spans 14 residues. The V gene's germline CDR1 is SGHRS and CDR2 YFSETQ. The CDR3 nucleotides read TGCGCCAGCAGCTCAGGGGGATCGGGCTATGGCTACACCTTC. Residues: CASSSGGSGYGYTF.

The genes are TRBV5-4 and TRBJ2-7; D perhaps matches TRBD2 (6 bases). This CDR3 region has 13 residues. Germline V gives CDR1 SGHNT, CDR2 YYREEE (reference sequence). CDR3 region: CVGSQRDFYEQYF. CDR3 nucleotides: TGTGTCGGATCTCAACGGGACTTTTACGAGCAGTACTTC.

CDR3 nucleotide sequence: TGCAGCGTTGGGACAGGGGGCCAGTTAGGCTACACCTTC. Protein: CSVGTGGQLGYTF. The chain is built from TRBV29-1 and TRBJ1-2; 11 nucleotides align to TRBD1. The CDR3 is made up of 13 amino acids. Germline CDR1 and CDR2: SQVTM and ANQGSEA. The V and J ends lost 4 bases and 8 bases, in that order; junction bases with no gene match: 6. Full variable domain (outside the CDR3, taken from reference TRBV29-1 and TRBJ1-2): SAVISQKPSRDICQRGTSLTIQCQVDSQVTMMFWYRQQPGQSLTLIATANQGSEATYESGFVIDKFPISRPNLTFSTLTVSNMSPEDSSIYLCSVGTGGQLGYTFGSGTRLTVV.

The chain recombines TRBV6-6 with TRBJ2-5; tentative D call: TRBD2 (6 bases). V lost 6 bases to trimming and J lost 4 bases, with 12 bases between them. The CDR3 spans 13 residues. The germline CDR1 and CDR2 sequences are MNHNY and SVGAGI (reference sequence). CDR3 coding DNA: TGTGCCAGCAGCCGGGGGTGGGGAGAGACCCAGTACTTC. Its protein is CASSRGWGETQYF.

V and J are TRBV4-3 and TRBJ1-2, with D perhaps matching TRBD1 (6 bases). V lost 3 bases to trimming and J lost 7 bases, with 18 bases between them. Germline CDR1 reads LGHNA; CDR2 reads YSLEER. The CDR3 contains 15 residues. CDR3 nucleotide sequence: TGCGCCAGCAGCCAGGGGACTGGGGGGGCTTTTGGCTACACCTTC. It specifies CASSQGTGGAFGYTF.

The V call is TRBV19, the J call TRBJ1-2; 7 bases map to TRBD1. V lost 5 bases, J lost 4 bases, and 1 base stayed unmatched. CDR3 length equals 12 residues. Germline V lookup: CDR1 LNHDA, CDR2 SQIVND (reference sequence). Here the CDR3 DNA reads TGTGCCAGTAGTCAGGGGGGCTATGGCTACACCTTC. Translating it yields CASSQGGYGYTF.

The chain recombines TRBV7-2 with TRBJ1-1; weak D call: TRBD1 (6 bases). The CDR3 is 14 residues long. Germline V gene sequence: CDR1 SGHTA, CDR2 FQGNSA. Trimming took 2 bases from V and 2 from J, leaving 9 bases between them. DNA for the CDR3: TGTGCCAGCAGCTTAACACAGGGCAACACTGAAGCTTTCTTT. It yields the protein CASSLTQGNTEAFF.

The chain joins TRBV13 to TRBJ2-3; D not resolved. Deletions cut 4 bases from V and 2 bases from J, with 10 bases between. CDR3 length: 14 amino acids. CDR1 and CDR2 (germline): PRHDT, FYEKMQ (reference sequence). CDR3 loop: CASSSRPPTDTQYF. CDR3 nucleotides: TGTGCCAGCAGCTCGCGGCCCCCCACAGATACGCAGTATTTT. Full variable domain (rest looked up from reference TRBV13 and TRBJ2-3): AAGVIQSPRHLIKEKRETATLKCYPIPRHDTVYWYQQGPGQDPQFLISFYEKMQSDKGSIPDRFSAQQFSDYHSELNMSSLELGDSALYFCASSSRPPTDTQYFGPGTRLTVL.

The CDR3 region is CSVAGTNYEQYF. CDR3 bases: TGCAGCGTGGCAGGGACTAACTACGAGCAGTACTTC. The chain links TRBV29-1 to TRBJ2-7; 7 bases match TRBD2. Germline CDR1 and CDR2: SQVTM and ANQGSEA. V shed 6 bases, J shed 3 bases, and the junction held 5 bases outside the gene matches. CDR3 length: 12 amino acids.

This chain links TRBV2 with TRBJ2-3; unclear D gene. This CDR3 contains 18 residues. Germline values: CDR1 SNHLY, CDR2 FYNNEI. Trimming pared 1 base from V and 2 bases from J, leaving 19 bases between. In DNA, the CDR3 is TGTGCCAGCAGTGAAGTTGTTGGGCCAACAATCTCCACAGATACGCAGTATTTT. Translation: CASSEVVGPTISTDTQYF.

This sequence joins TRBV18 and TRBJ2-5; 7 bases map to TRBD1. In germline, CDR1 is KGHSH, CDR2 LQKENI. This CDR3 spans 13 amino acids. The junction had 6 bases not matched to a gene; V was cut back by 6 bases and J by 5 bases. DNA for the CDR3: TGTGCCAGCTCCCCCGGGACAGTCGAGACCCAGTACTTC. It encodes CASSPGTVETQYF.

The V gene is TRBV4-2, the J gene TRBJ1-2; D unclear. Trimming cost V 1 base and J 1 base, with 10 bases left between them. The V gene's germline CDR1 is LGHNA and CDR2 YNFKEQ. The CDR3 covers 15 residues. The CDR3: CASSQVRHVNYGYTF. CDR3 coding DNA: TGTGCCAGCAGCCAAGTGAGGCACGTTAACTATGGCTACACCTTC.

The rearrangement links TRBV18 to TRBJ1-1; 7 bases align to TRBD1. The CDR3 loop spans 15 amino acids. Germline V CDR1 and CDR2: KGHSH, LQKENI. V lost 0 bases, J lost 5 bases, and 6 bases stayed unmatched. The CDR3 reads CASSPPTQGETEAFF. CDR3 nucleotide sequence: TGTGCCAGCTCACCACCGACGCAGGGGGAAACTGAAGCTTTCTTT.

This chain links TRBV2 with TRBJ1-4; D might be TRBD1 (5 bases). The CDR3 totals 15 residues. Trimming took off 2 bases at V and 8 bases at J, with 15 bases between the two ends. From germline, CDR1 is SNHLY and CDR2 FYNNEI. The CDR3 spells CASSERGPTGEKLFF. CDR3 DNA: TGTGCCAGCAGTGAAAGGGGCCCGACCGGGGAAAAACTGTTTTTT.

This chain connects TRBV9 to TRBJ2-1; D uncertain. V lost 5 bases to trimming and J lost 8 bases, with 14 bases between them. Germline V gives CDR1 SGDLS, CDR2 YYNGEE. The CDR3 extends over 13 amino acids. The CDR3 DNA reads TGTGCCAGCAGTCTTTTTGTCCGTGATGAGCAGTTCTTC. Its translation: CASSLFVRDEQFF.

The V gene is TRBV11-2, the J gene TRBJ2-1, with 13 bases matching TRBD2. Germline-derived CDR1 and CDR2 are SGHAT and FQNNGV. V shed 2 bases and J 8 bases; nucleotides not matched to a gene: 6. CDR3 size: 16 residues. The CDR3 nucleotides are TGTGCCAGCAGCTTATCTACTAGCGGGGGGGGCGATGAGCAGTTCTTC. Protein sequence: CASSLSTSGGGDEQFF.

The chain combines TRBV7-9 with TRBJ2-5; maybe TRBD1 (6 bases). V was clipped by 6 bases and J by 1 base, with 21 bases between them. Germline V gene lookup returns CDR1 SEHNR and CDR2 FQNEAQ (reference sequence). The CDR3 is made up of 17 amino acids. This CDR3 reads CASSRYTGTYLQETQYF. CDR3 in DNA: TGTGCCAGCAGTCGTTATACAGGGACATACCTCCAAGAGACCCAGTACTTC. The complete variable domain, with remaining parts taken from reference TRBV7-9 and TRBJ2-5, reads DTGVSQNPRHKITKRGQNVTFRCDPISEHNRLYWYRQTLGQGPEFLTYFQNEAQLEKSRLLSDRFSAERPKGSFSTLEIQRTEQGDSAMYLCASSRYTGTYLQETQYFGPGTRLLVL.

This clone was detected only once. CDR3 coding DNA: TGTGCCAGCTCACCGGTGTCGGTGCGGGGCGGGGAAAAACTGTTTTTT. This encodes CASSPVSVRGGEKLFF. The J gene is TRBJ1-4, the V gene TRBV18; D is possibly TRBD1 (5 bases). Trimming took 3 bases from V and 8 from J, leaving 19 bases between them. Germline CDR1 and CDR2: KGHSH and LQKENI. The CDR3 is 16 residues long.

CDR3 coding DNA: TGTGCCTGGAGTGAGTCTGTCGGGGCAGATACGCAGTATTTT. Protein product: CAWSESVGADTQYF. The rearrangement uses TRBV30 and TRBJ2-3; D is possibly TRBD2 (5 bases). The CDR3 has 14 amino acids. V was pared by 1 base and J by 4 bases, with 12 bases between. Germline CDR1 and CDR2: GTSNPN and SVGIG (reference sequence).

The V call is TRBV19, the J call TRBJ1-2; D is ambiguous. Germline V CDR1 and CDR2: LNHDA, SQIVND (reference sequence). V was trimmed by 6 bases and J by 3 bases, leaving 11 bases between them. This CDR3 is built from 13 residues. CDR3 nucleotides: TGTGCCAGTAGAAGAAACGAGGACTATGGCTACACCTTC. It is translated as CASRRNEDYGYTF.

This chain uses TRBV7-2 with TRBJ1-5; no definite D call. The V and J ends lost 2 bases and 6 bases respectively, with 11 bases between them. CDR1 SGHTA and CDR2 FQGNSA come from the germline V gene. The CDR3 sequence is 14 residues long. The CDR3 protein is CASSLNAGAQPQHF. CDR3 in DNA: TGTGCCAGCAGCTTAAATGCAGGTGCTCAGCCCCAGCATTTT.